This T cell receptor (beta chain) was documented in a study of control samples from healthy donors and cancer patients. The CDR3 is made up of 13 amino acids. V lost 2 bases, J lost 10 bases, and 14 bases lay in between. CDR1 SNHLY and CDR2 FYNNEI come from the germline V gene. Here immunoSEQ multiplex PCR was the method, and the copy in TCRdb shows in-frame clones only, minus some. The table shows 100,000 to 150,000 clones, with around 90% occurring only once. Sequencing was performed on blood. The clonotype originates from a man aged 18 to 29 in good health. The V and J genes are TRBV2 and TRBJ1-1; D might be TRBD1 (5 bases). CDR3 sequence: CASSEWGSGRAFF. In DNA form, the CDR3 reads TGTGCCAGCAGTGAATGGGGGTCGGGTAGAGCTTTCTTT.